Presented here are 13 T cell receptor beta chains from one specimen sequenced in a study of CD8+CD57+ T cells in acquired aplastic anemia. It was genomic DNA that served as the template for profiling TCR beta VDJ and CDR3. Each CDR3 protein gets one entry after TCRdb re-called the reads with MiXCR. The sample has about 210,000 distinct CDR3 sequences; about 59% are singletons. Sequencing used sorted CD4+, CD8+, or CD8+CD57+ T cells (not recorded which) from PBMCs. These receptors all stem from a human donor in good health.

The chain carries TRBV2 and TRBJ1-5; D is uncertain. CDR3 length: 14 amino acids. The V end was cut by 3 bases, the J end by 3 bases, with 9 bases between. CDR1 SNHLY and CDR2 FYNNEI come from the germline V gene. CDR3 region: CASSDLGLNQPQHF. CDR3 sequence (DNA): TGTGCCAGCAGTGATTTGGGCCTCAATCAGCCCCAGCATTTT.

V gene TRBV19 combines with J gene TRBJ2-1, with TRBD1 matching 8 bases. V gave up 6 bases and J gave up 9 bases; unmatched junction bases: 10. The CDR3 is made up of 14 amino acids. Germline CDR1 is LNHDA and CDR2 is SQIVND (reference sequence). The chain's CDR3 is CASSPKTGAVEQFF. The CDR3 region has the DNA TGTGCCAGTAGCCCAAAGACAGGGGCGGTTGAGCAGTTCTTC. The full variable domain, in which reference TRBV19 and TRBJ2-1 provide the parts outside the CDR3, is DGGITQSPKYLFRKEGQNVTLSCEQNLNHDAMYWYRQDPGQGLRLIYYSQIVNDFQKGDIAEGYSVSREKKESFPLTVTSAQKNPTAFYLCASSPKTGAVEQFFGPGTRLTVL.

The chain recombines TRBV29-1 with TRBJ2-3; the D is unclear. Germline V CDR1 and CDR2: SQVTM, ANQGSEA. V gave up 5 bases and J gave up 4 bases, with 13 bases separating them. The CDR3 is made up of 13 amino acids. CDR3 protein: CSVTESVADTQYF. In DNA, the CDR3 is TGCAGCGTTACAGAGAGTGTAGCAGATACGCAGTATTTT.

This clonotype occurred many times. The chain recombines TRBV18 with TRBJ2-7, with D unresolved. Between the trimmed V and J ends, which lost 1 base and 1 base, there was a span of 5 bases. Germline V gives CDR1 KGHSH, CDR2 LQKENI. The CDR3 is 13 amino acids. CDR3: CASSPLGSYEQYF. The CDR3 nucleotides read TGTGCCAGCTCACCACTAGGGTCCTACGAGCAGTACTTC. Filled out from reference TRBV18 and TRBJ2-7, the complete variable domain reads NAGVMQNPRHLVRRRGQEARLRCSPMKGHSHVYWYRQLPEEGLKFMVYLQKENIIDESGMPKERFSAEFPKEGPSILRIQQVVRGDSAAYFCASSPLGSYEQYFGPGTRLTVT.

This clonotype was observed at least ten times. The V gene is TRBV27, the J gene TRBJ1-2; D is unclear. This CDR3 spans 14 amino acids. The V and J ends lost 0 bases and 4 bases respectively, with 9 bases between them. Looked up from germline, CDR1 is MNHEY and CDR2 is SMNVEV (reference sequence). The CDR3 loop reads CASSLSPGVYGYTF. CDR3 nucleotides: TGTGCCAGCAGTTTATCCCCCGGGGTCTATGGCTACACCTTC.

This clonotype was picked up a small number of times. This CDR3 reads CASRPGSQETQYF. The DNA of the CDR3 is TGTGCCAGCAGGCCCGGGAGTCAAGAGACCCAGTACTTC. The J gene is TRBJ2-5, the V gene TRBV5-4; D possibly corresponds to TRBD2 (6 bases). The CDR3 has 13 residues. The germline gives CDR1 SGHNT, CDR2 YYREEE (reference sequence). V shed 5 bases and J shed 2 bases, with 10 bases lying between them.

This chain connects TRBV7-3 to TRBJ2-7, with TRBD2 matching 11 bases. The V gene's germline CDR1 is SGHTA and CDR2 FQGTGA. Unmatched junction bases numbered 6, after V lost 2 bases and J lost 0 bases. This CDR3 comprises 17 residues. CDR3 coding DNA: TGTGCCAGCAGCTTAGGGCTAGCGGGGGGAAGCTCCTACGAGCAGTACTTC. Residues: CASSLGLAGGSSYEQYF.

This chain links TRBV7-2 with TRBJ2-3; 9 nucleotides agree with TRBD2. There are 12 residues in the CDR3. Germline V gene lookup returns CDR1 SGHTA and CDR2 FQGNSA. Trimming removed 8 bases from V and 8 bases from J; junction bases left unmatched: 5. The CDR3 region has the DNA TGTGCCAGCTCGGTAGCGGGAGTTACGCAGTATTTT. Protein: CASSVAGVTQYF.

This clonotype has more than one count but fewer than ten. The chain employs TRBV3-1 and TRBJ2-1; D might be TRBD1 (6 bases). CDR3 length equals 15 residues. Germline V gene lookup returns CDR1 LGHDT and CDR2 YNNKEL (reference sequence). Between the trimmed V and J ends, which lost 0 bases and 3 bases, there was a span of 9 bases. This chain's CDR3 is CASSQDRGNYNEQFF. In DNA, the CDR3 is TGTGCCAGCAGCCAAGACAGGGGAAACTACAATGAGCAGTTCTTC.

V usage is TRBV20-1 and J usage is TRBJ1-4; D gene ambiguous. The V gene's germline CDR1 is DFQATT and CDR2 SNEGSKA (reference sequence). This CDR3 has 13 residues. The ends were cut back, 5 bases at V and 0 bases at J, with 7 bases in the middle. CDR3 protein: CSAFGATNEKLFF. The DNA for the CDR3 is TGCAGTGCTTTCGGTGCAACTAATGAAAAACTGTTTTTT.

This clonotype was counted a few times. The chain carries TRBV27 and TRBJ2-3; tentatively, D is TRBD2 (5 bases). Between the trimmed V and J ends, which lost 6 bases and 3 bases, there was a span of 16 bases. CDR3 size: 15 residues. Germline CDR1 and CDR2: MNHEY and SMNVEV (reference sequence). CDR3 sequence: CASSRGSMGTDTQYF. CDR3 DNA: TGTGCCAGCAGCCGGGGATCTATGGGTACAGATACGCAGTATTTT.

This clonotype came up many times. The chain employs TRBV4-1 and TRBJ1-2, with TRBD1 identical over 7 bases. Germline CDR1 and CDR2: MGHRA and YSYEKL. The J segment lost 4 bases and the V segment lost 1 base, leaving 9 bases of the junction unmatched. This CDR3 contains 16 residues. The CDR3 DNA reads TGCGCCAGCAGCCAAGCTCATACCGGGACAGCCTATGGCTACACCTTC. Amino acid sequence: CASSQAHTGTAYGYTF.

This clonotype was seen at least ten times. The genes are TRBV6-5 and TRBJ2-5, with D unclear. Trimming took off 5 bases at V and 2 bases at J, with 15 bases between the two ends. CDR3 size: 15 residues. Germline V gene data show CDR1 as MNHEY and CDR2 as SVGAGI. The CDR3 loop reads CASSTGPGIQETQYF. The CDR3 nucleotides read TGTGCCAGCAGTACTGGCCCTGGGATACAAGAGACCCAGTACTTC.